This TCR beta chain was identified during a study of shared clonotypes between healthy human individuals. Naive CD8 isolation took CD45RO-negative cells positively selected for CCR7 and excluded terminally differentiated effector memory CD45RA+ cells. TCRdb's copy holds only in-frame clones and misses some; the assay was immunoSEQ multiplex PCR. The sample includes 2 million or so clones, about 94% seen only once; the top ten take 0.85% to 1.2%. The receptor was isolated from a man in his late teens or twenties in good health. The specimen sequenced was naive CD8+ T cells sorted from blood.

The CDR3 region is CASSFPGQGSFEQYF. The CDR3, as DNA: TGTGCCAGCAGCTTCCCGGGACAGGGTTCGTTCGAGCAGTACTTC. The gene calls are TRBV7-9 and TRBJ2-7, with 9 bases matching TRBD1. Losses at the gene ends were 3 bases for V and 6 bases for J; bases not matched to a gene: 9. This CDR3 has 15 residues. CDR1 is SEHNR, CDR2 FQNEAQ, per germline (reference sequence).